This T cell receptor beta chain emerged from a study of neoadjuvant anti-PD-1 for oral cavity cancer. Study-level background: Before surgery, most patients got three to four biweekly 3 mg/kg nivolumab doses. Non-progressing patients received a fourth nivolumab dose near day 43, then surgery on days 50-56. Study conclusions and caveats: Higher pretreatment Treg/Th17 ratios tracked higher pretreatment blood clonality.

PBMC libraries mostly used 480 ng of input genomic DNA, with six replicates per sample. Clones were read by immunoSEQ multiplex PCR, and TCRdb kept only the in-frame ones, dropping some. Counted here are over 10,000 clones, 65% to 75% occurring once; the ten biggest clones make up roughly 2%. Germline CDR1 and CDR2: SGHVS and FNYEAQ. The CDR3 has 15 residues. After removal of 4 bases from V and 2 bases from J, the junction contained 5 bases not matched to a gene. As regards this clone: Its antigen is unidentified.

The receptor's source is a person aged 40 to 85 with oral cavity squamous cell carcinoma. The V and J genes are TRBV7-6 and TRBJ2-7; 10 bases agree with TRBD1. This sample comprised PBMCs, obtained before nivolumab (anti-PD-1) treatment. CDR3 nucleotide sequence: TGTGCCAGCAGCTCCTTTGACAGGGGGCCCTACGAGCAGTACTTC. Protein: CASSSFDRGPYEQYF. Complete variable domain (other parts from reference TRBV7-6 and TRBJ2-7): GAGVSQSPRYKVTKRGQDVALRCDPISGHVSLYWYRQALGQGPEFLTYFNYEAQQDKSGLPNDRFSAERPEGSISTLTIQRTEQRDSAMYRCASSSFDRGPYEQYFGPGTRLTVT.